Each of the 30 T cell receptor beta chains below was sequenced from the same sample in a study of monozygotic twins with inflammatory bowel disease. TCRdb re-called the 5' RACE reads; one entry per CDR3 protein, DNA not given. The listing contains 330,000 or so distinct CDR3 sequences. Sequencing was carried out using blood. These receptors were taken from a human donor with ulcerative colitis or Crohn's disease, or a healthy co-twin of an affected twin (not recorded which).

The chain carries TRBV4-1 and TRBJ2-5. The CDR3 totals 17 residues. The V gene's germline CDR1 is MGHRA and CDR2 YSYEKL. The CDR3: CASSRGHMTNRQETQYF.

The J gene is TRBJ2-2, the V gene TRBV28. Germline loops: CDR1 MDHEN, CDR2 SYDVKM. The CDR3 length is 13 residues. The CDR3: CASIGANTGELFF.

The CDR3 sequence: CASRWGETGTGELFF. The chain links TRBV12-3 or TRBV12-4 to TRBJ2-2; lacking DNA, the TRBD1 call made by TCRdb goes unchecked. The CDR3 extends over 15 amino acids.

The chain uses TRBV13 and TRBJ2-2. Germline values: CDR1 PRHDT, CDR2 FYEKMQ (reference sequence). This CDR3 has 14 residues. The CDR3 here is CASSLTSNTGELFF.

The gene calls are TRBV28 and TRBJ1-1. The germline V gene encodes CDR1 MDHEN and CDR2 SYDVKM. This CDR3 contains 14 residues. The CDR3 loop reads CASSLEGMNTEAFF.

The chain is built from TRBV3-1 and TRBJ2-2; TCRdb outputs TRBD1, but without DNA this stays unchecked. Germline assignment: CDR1 LGHDT and CDR2 YNNKEL (reference sequence). The CDR3 length is 20 residues. The CDR3 protein is CASSQILDRAMEPNTGELFF.

The chain couples TRBV5-1 to TRBJ2-7; TCRdb picks TRBD1, but there is no DNA to check that call. Germline CDR1 is SGHRS and CDR2 is YFSETQ. The CDR3 runs to 13 residues. CDR3 residues: CASSLPGTYEQYF.

This sequence joins TRBV20-1 and TRBJ1-4; the D call of TRBD1 rests on TCRdb alone, since no DNA is present to check it. CDR3 length equals 13 residues. Germline loops: CDR1 DFQATT, CDR2 SNEGSKA (reference sequence). The CDR3: CSAISRGNEKLFF.

The chain uses TRBV20-1 and TRBJ1-5; TCRdb's D call of TRBD1 is untestable without DNA. Germline V gives CDR1 DFQATT, CDR2 SNEGSKA (reference sequence). This CDR3 comprises 15 residues. Here the CDR3 reads CSATPTGFGDQPQHF.

The genes are TRBV5-1 and TRBJ2-7; TCRdb's D gene call, TRBD1, goes unchecked for lack of DNA. The CDR3 loop spans 14 amino acids. Germline V lookup: CDR1 SGHRS, CDR2 YFSETQ. CDR3 amino acids: CASSAGTGLDEQYF.

The chain combines TRBV11-3 with TRBJ2-2; TCRdb's D call of TRBD2 is untestable without DNA. The CDR3 spans 15 residues. From germline, CDR1 is SGHNT and CDR2 YENEEA. The CDR3 here is CASSPLEGSTGELFF.

The chain carries TRBV5-1 and TRBJ1-1; as DNA is missing, the TRBD1 call by TCRdb cannot be tested. This CDR3 is 14 amino acids long. From germline, CDR1 is SGHRS and CDR2 YFSETQ. The CDR3 region is CASSSSTVNTEAFF.

V is TRBV10-2 and J is TRBJ1-1; TCRdb returns TRBD1, unconfirmable since there is no DNA. This CDR3 contains 13 residues. CDR1 and CDR2 (germline): WSHSY, SAAADI. CDR3 region: CASTGAWNTEAFF.

This chain joins TRBV29-1 and TRBJ2-3; TCRdb outputs TRBD1, but without DNA this stays unchecked. Germline CDR1 SQVTM, CDR2 ANQGSEA. The CDR3 is made up of 14 amino acids. The CDR3 reads CSVARGTSTDTQYF.

V gene TRBV20-1 combines with J gene TRBJ2-3; TCRdb picks TRBD1, but there is no DNA to check that call. This CDR3 is built from 12 residues. Germline CDR1 is DFQATT and CDR2 is SNEGSKA (reference sequence). CDR3 amino acids: CSARDRVDTQYF.

J is TRBJ2-7 and V is TRBV6-2 or TRBV6-3; TCRdb picks TRBD2, but there is no DNA to check that call. The germline V gene has CDR1 MNHEY and CDR2 SVGEGT. CDR3 length: 15 residues. This CDR3 reads CASSYSMGLAYEQYF.

This chain uses TRBV18 with TRBJ2-7; TCRdb returns TRBD1, unconfirmable since there is no DNA. This CDR3 has 16 amino acids. CDR1 and CDR2 from the germline V gene are KGHSH and LQKENI. CDR3 sequence reads: CASSPKSKTRAYEQYF.

The genes are TRBV5-1 and TRBJ2-7; TCRdb gives TRBD1 as the D gene, but with no DNA this cannot be confirmed. This CDR3 has 14 amino acids. CDR1 and CDR2 (germline): SGHRS, YFSETQ. CDR3 sequence reads: CASSMGTGDYEQYF.

The genes are TRBV7-2 and TRBJ2-1; the TCRdb D gene call, TRBD1, has no DNA to confirm it. Germline values: CDR1 SGHTA, CDR2 FQGNSA. This CDR3 comprises 16 residues. This chain's CDR3 is CASSLGYGAAYNEQFF.

The genes are TRBV5-1 and TRBJ2-3; TCRdb gives TRBD1 as the D gene, but with no DNA this cannot be confirmed. CDR1 and CDR2 (germline): SGHRS, YFSETQ. This CDR3 contains 19 residues. The CDR3 loop is CASSSGLAGARPSTDTQYF.

The rearrangement uses TRBV7-6 and TRBJ2-1; TCRdb outputs TRBD1, but without DNA this stays unchecked. CDR1 is SGHVS and CDR2 is FNYEAQ in the germline V gene. There are 16 residues in the CDR3. The CDR3: CASSAIQGAAYNEQFF.

This chain links TRBV15 with TRBJ2-2. Germline lookup yields CDR1 LNHNV and CDR2 YYDKDF (reference sequence). The CDR3 runs to 17 residues. The CDR3 is CATSPNPGSGNTGELFF.

This rearrangement joins TRBV9 to TRBJ2-5; there is no DNA to check the TCRdb D call of TRBD1. The germline V gene has CDR1 SGDLS and CDR2 YYNGEE. This CDR3 region has 16 residues. The CDR3 sequence: CASSVHGQGVGETQYF.

The chain has TRBV4-1 and TRBJ2-2. The CDR3 has 16 residues. Germline V gene data show CDR1 as MGHRA and CDR2 as YSYEKL. Here the CDR3 reads CASSQGYGVNTGELFF.

This chain links TRBV6-2 or TRBV6-3 with TRBJ1-2. The CDR3 is 11 residues long. CDR1 and CDR2 (germline): MNHEY, SVGEGT. This chain's CDR3 is CASGVLYGYTF.

The chain uses TRBV6-2 or TRBV6-3 and TRBJ1-1; the TCRdb D gene call, TRBD1, has no DNA to confirm it. The germline V gene has CDR1 MNHEY and CDR2 SVGEGT. The CDR3 contains 18 residues. The CDR3: CASSSSITGVTANTEAFF.

The V gene is TRBV21-1, the J gene TRBJ2-3; TCRdb names TRBD2, which stays unverified in the absence of DNA. TRBV21-1 constitutes a pseudogene. The CDR3 covers 22 residues. CDR3 residues: CASSIRAPHGLAGAGGTDTQYF.

The chain has TRBV5-1 and TRBJ2-7. The CDR3 runs to 11 residues. In germline, CDR1 is SGHRS, CDR2 YFSETQ. CDR3 region: CASSWGDEQYF.

This rearrangement joins TRBV20-1 to TRBJ2-7; TCRdb lists TRBD2, though no DNA is available to test this call. CDR3 size: 15 residues. The germline CDR1 and CDR2 sequences are DFQATT and SNEGSKA (reference sequence). The CDR3 loop reads CSAPLAGAPDYEQYF.

The chain employs TRBV19 and TRBJ1-1; TCRdb returns TRBD1, unconfirmable since there is no DNA. The length of the CDR3 is 17 residues. Germline values: CDR1 LNHDA, CDR2 SQIVND (reference sequence). The CDR3 region is CASMAPRWGARNTEAFF.